Given below is one TCR beta chain in context. The data stem from a study of blood T cell repertoires in COVID-19. Source study methods: By means of reference gene primer amplification, nucleated cell counts were estimated. Sequenced by immunoSEQ multiplex PCR; TCRdb stores in-frame clones only, minus some. V and J calls and clone size follow that table, whereas D and trimming were derived from the DNA. The data hold 350,000 to 450,000 clones, with 85% observed a single time. The CDR3 extends over 17 amino acids. V lost 5 bases, J lost 0 bases, and 16 bases lay in between. CDR1 and CDR2 from the germline V gene are MGHRA and YSYEKL.

The sample was peripheral blood. The TCR comes from a woman younger than 35 with acute or convalescent COVID-19. This rearrangement joins TRBV4-1 to TRBJ2-2; D possibly corresponds to TRBD1 (6 bases). CDR3 DNA: TGCGCCAGCAGCTATTTCCCAGGGGACGCGAACACCGGGGAGCTGTTTTTT. Its protein is CASSYFPGDANTGELFF.